These 17 T cell receptor beta chains came from one sample sequenced in a study of PD-1 blockade in classical Hodgkin lymphoma. Every one of the patients relapsed after autologous stem cell transplantation (brentuximab vedotin exposure was variable). Clones were read by immunoSEQ multiplex PCR, and TCRdb kept only the in-frame ones, dropping some. The sample has 5,000 to 6,500 clones, 63% seen once; the top ten hold roughly three fifths. The source material was peripheral blood mononuclear cells (PBMCs), sampled at baseline. The source of these receptors is a human donor with classical Hodgkin lymphoma.

Remarks on this clone: It may be a read error: a sequence one base away is much more abundant. The chain is built from TRBV7-2 and TRBJ2-6; D might be TRBD1 (5 bases). Germline V gives CDR1 SGHTA, CDR2 FQGNSA. The CDR3 spans 15 residues. The CDR3 region has the DNA TGTGCCAGCAGCCCGAGGAGCTCTGGGGCCAACGTCCCGACTTTC. Amino acid sequence: CASSPRSSGANVPTF.

V usage is TRBV28 and J usage is TRBJ2-7, with D maybe TRBD1 (6 bases). The CDR3 runs 13 residues. Per germline, CDR1 MDHEN and CDR2 SYDVKM. Trimming shortened V by 7 bases and J by 3 bases, and 13 bases separated the two germline ends. The CDR3 protein is CASNQGLSYEQYF. CDR3 nucleotide sequence: TGTGCCAGCAACCAGGGGTTAAGCTACGAGCAGTACTTC.

The J gene is TRBJ1-2, the V gene TRBV7-9; D ambiguous. Germline CDR1 is SEHNR and CDR2 is FQNEAQ (reference sequence). V was shortened by 5 bases and J by 2 bases, with 9 bases between the two germline ends. The CDR3 length is 13 residues. CDR3 sequence reads: CASSVDINYGYTF. CDR3 DNA sequence: TGTGCCAGCAGCGTAGACATCAACTATGGCTACACCTTC.

This clone was counted a few times. The chain links TRBV27 to TRBJ2-7; D gene unclear. V was clipped by 2 bases and J by 2 bases, with 7 bases between them. This CDR3 has 13 amino acids. From germline, CDR1 is MNHEY and CDR2 SMNVEV (reference sequence). Here the CDR3 DNA reads TGTGCCAGCAGTTTAGCACAGACCTACGAGCAGTACTTC. It is translated as CASSLAQTYEQYF.

The chain couples TRBV30 to TRBJ1-3; the match to TRBD1 covers 7 bases. Germline V CDR1 and CDR2: GTSNPN, SVGIG (reference sequence). After removal of 3 bases from V and 0 bases from J, the junction contained 11 bases not matched to a gene. CDR3 length equals 17 residues. The CDR3 DNA sequence: TGTGCCTGGAGGCCCCGGGACAGCCTATACTCTGGAAACACCATATATTTT. Encoded protein: CAWRPRDSLYSGNTIYF.

This clone is deemed medium-sized. The chain recombines TRBV30 with TRBJ1-6, with 9 bases aligning to TRBD1. The CDR3 contains 18 residues. V trimming: 1 base; J trimming: 7 bases; junction bases outside the gene matches: 14. Germline V gene sequence: CDR1 GTSNPN, CDR2 SVGIG (reference sequence). Here the CDR3 reads CAWSALAGTGWINSPLHF. The CDR3 nucleotides read TGTGCCTGGAGTGCCCTAGCCGGGACAGGGTGGATCAATTCACCCCTCCACTTT.

This clone occurred a few times. The chain uses TRBV30 and TRBJ1-5; 11 nucleotides line up with TRBD1. The CDR3 contains 14 residues. Per germline, CDR1 GTSNPN and CDR2 SVGIG (reference sequence). V lost 6 bases to trimming and J lost 6 bases; unmatched junction nucleotides: 7. DNA of the CDR3: TGTGCCTGTCAACGGACAGGGGGCAGTCAGCCCCAGCATTTT. It codes for CACQRTGGSQPQHF. The complete variable domain, with remaining parts taken from reference TRBV30 and TRBJ1-5, reads SQTIHQWPATLVQPVGSPLSLECTVEGTSNPNLYWYRQAAGRGLQLLFYSVGIGQISSEVPQNLSASRPQDRQFILSSKKLLLSDSGFYLCACQRTGGSQPQHFGDGTRLSIL.

The chain carries TRBV11-2 and TRBJ2-2; D gene ambiguous. The germline V gene has CDR1 SGHAT and CDR2 FQNNGV. V lost 3 bases and J 2 bases, leaving 7 bases between the germline ends. The CDR3 runs to 14 residues. The CDR3 loop is CASSLSANTGELFF. DNA for the CDR3: TGTGCCAGCAGCTTGTCAGCCAACACCGGGGAGCTGTTTTTT.

This sequence joins TRBV6-1 and TRBJ2-7; D gene unclear. CDR3 length: 15 residues. Trimming pared 2 bases from V and 3 bases from J, leaving 14 bases between. Per the germline V gene, CDR1 is MNHNS and CDR2 is SASEGT. CDR3 sequence reads: CASSELDRFHYEQYF. CDR3 nucleotide sequence: TGTGCCAGCAGTGAATTGGATCGCTTCCACTACGAGCAGTACTTC.

About this clone itself: Other DNA sequences in the sample encode the same CDR3. J is TRBJ2-5 and V is TRBV28; 13 bases agree with TRBD2. This CDR3 is built from 15 residues. V trimming: 6 bases; J trimming: 4 bases; junction bases outside the gene matches: 5. From germline, CDR1 is MDHEN and CDR2 SYDVKM. The DNA of the CDR3 is TGTGCCAGCAGGGCAACTAGCGGGGGGGCAGAGACCCAGTACTTC. Translated, it gives CASRATSGGAETQYF.

The chain carries TRBV13 and TRBJ2-1; D ambiguous. The germline V and J ends were trimmed by 4 bases and 2 bases, with 12 bases remaining between them. The CDR3 sequence is 15 residues long. The V gene's germline CDR1 is PRHDT and CDR2 FYEKMQ (reference sequence). The CDR3 coding sequence is TGTGCCAGCAGCTATTTAGCTGCCACCTACAATGAGCAGTTCTTC. Amino acids: CASSYLAATYNEQFF.

The chain joins TRBV7-6 to TRBJ2-3, with 7 bases identical to TRBD2. Germline V gene lookup returns CDR1 SGHVS and CDR2 FNYEAQ. Trimming took 5 bases from V and 0 from J; bases not matched to a gene: 11. The CDR3 length is 17 residues. In DNA form, the CDR3 reads TGTGCCAGCAGCCCCGGATCGTCGGGAGGAAGCACAGATACGCAGTATTTT. As protein: CASSPGSSGGSTDTQYF.

The gene calls are TRBV2 and TRBJ2-7; possibly TRBD2 for D (7 bases). Trimming stripped 8 bases from V and 4 bases from J, with 21 bases between. CDR3 size: 15 residues. Germline CDR1 reads SNHLY; CDR2 reads FYNNEI. This CDR3 is CASGTRAGARYEQYF. The CDR3 DNA sequence: TGTGCCAGCGGGACGAGGGCGGGGGCCAGATACGAGCAGTACTTC.

By frequency in the sample, this clone is medium-sized. This CDR3 is CASSLGGFQTQYF. The CDR3 bases are TGCGCCAGCAGCTTGGGCGGGTTTCAGACCCAGTACTTC. V gene TRBV5-1 combines with J gene TRBJ2-5, with D possibly matching TRBD2 (5 bases). CDR3 size: 13 residues. V was clipped by 0 bases and J by 6 bases, with 9 bases between them. CDR1 and CDR2 from the germline V gene are SGHRS and YFSETQ.

The chain combines TRBV5-1 with TRBJ2-1, with 7 bases identical to TRBD1. CDR1 and CDR2 from the germline V gene are SGHRS and YFSETQ. V was clipped by 0 bases and J by 4 bases; unmatched bases: 4. This CDR3 is 15 amino acids long. CDR3 bases: TGCGCCAGCAGCTTGGAGGGGGCAGTTTACAATGAGCAGTTCTTC. Protein sequence: CASSLEGAVYNEQFF.

There are a few counts of this clone. CDR3 amino acids: CASSIQGDEKLFF. The CDR3 DNA is TGTGCCAGTAGTATACAGGGAGACGAAAAACTGTTTTTT. The chain links TRBV19 to TRBJ1-4, with D perhaps matching TRBD1 (5 bases). This CDR3 region has 13 residues. Looked up from germline, CDR1 is LNHDA and CDR2 is SQIVND (reference sequence). V was shortened by 2 bases and J by 8 bases, with 9 bases between the two germline ends.

The rearrangement uses TRBV6-5 and TRBJ1-2; no clear D. From germline, CDR1 is MNHEY and CDR2 SVGAGI. CDR3 length: 13 residues. V was clipped by 3 bases and J by 0 bases, with 5 bases between them. CDR3 residues: CASSYAANYGYTF. The CDR3 bases are TGTGCCAGCAGTTATGCGGCTAACTATGGCTACACCTTC.